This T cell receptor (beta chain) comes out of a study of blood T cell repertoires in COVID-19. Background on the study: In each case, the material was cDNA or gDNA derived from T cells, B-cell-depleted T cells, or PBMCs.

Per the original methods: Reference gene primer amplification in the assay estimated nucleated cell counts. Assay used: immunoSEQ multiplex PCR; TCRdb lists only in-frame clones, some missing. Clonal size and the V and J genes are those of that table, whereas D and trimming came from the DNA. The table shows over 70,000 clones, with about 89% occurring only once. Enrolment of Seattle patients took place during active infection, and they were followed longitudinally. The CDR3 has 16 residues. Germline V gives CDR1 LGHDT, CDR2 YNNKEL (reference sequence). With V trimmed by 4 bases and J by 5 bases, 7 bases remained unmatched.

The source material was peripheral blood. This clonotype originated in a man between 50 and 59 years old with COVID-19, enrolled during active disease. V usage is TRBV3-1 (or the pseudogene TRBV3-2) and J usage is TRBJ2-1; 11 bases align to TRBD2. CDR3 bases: TGTGCCAGCAGCCCTAGAATGGGACTAGCGGACAATGAGCAGTTCTTC. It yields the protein CASSPRMGLADNEQFF.